Listed here are 16 T cell receptor beta chains from one sample, sequenced in a study of shared clonotypes between healthy human individuals. This table comes from immunoSEQ multiplex PCR, and its TCRdb copy is limited to in-frame clones, with some not included. The table records 550,000 to 600,000 clones, around 78% of them present only once. The sequencing sample was made of PBMCs. Source of these receptors: a woman in her 40s in good health. Some clones in this sample may be carry-over from other donors' samples.

This clone was seen only a few times. One end of the junction fails to match germline, which may point to a read error. The CDR3 sequence: CIRGVGDF. The CDR3 nucleotides are TGCATTCGGGGCGTGGGGGATTTT. J is TRBJ1-3 and V is TRBV20-1; a possible D gene is TRBD1 (5 bases). CDR3 size: 8 residues. Germline values: CDR1 DFQATT, CDR2 SNEGSKA (reference sequence).

The chain combines TRBV7-2 with TRBJ1-1, with D unclear. The CDR3 is 14 amino acids. Deletions cut 3 bases from V and 2 bases from J, with 10 bases between. CDR1 is SGHTA, CDR2 FQGNSA, per germline. The CDR3 region has the DNA TGTGCCAGCAGCTTTTTGACAAGCAACACTGAAGCTTTCTTT. Protein: CASSFLTSNTEAFF.

The gene calls are TRBV11-2 and TRBJ2-1, with 7 bases that match TRBD2. This CDR3 comprises 16 residues. Germline loops: CDR1 SGHAT, CDR2 FQNNGV. Losses at the gene ends were 1 base for V and 5 bases for J; bases not matched to a gene: 8. DNA for the CDR3: TGTGCCAGCAGCTTAGCGCGGGGAGGGCCAAACAATGAGCAGTTCTTC. This gives the protein CASSLARGGPNNEQFF.

This clone was observed a few times. The chain couples TRBV6-6 to TRBJ2-3; no definite D call. This CDR3 region has 15 residues. V lost 5 bases to trimming and J lost 1 base, with 13 bases between them. Germline CDR1 is MNHNY and CDR2 is SVGAGI (reference sequence). The CDR3 coding sequence is TGTGCCAGCAGTCCAGACTGGGCCCGCACAGATACGCAGTATTTT. Translation gives CASSPDWARTDTQYF.

CDR3: CASSLLPGELFF. In DNA form, the CDR3 reads TGTGCCAGCAGCTTACTCCCCGGGGAGCTGTTTTTT. The chain recombines TRBV7-9 with TRBJ2-2; D remains unclear. There are 12 residues in the CDR3. The germline gives CDR1 SEHNR, CDR2 FQNEAQ (reference sequence). V was pared by 2 bases and J by 6 bases, with 4 bases between.

The count of this clone is one. The J gene is TRBJ2-7, the V gene TRBV30, with a possible D match to TRBD1 (6 bases). V dropped 6 bases and J dropped 4 bases, with 10 bases sitting between them. The germline V gene has CDR1 GTSNPN and CDR2 SVGIG (reference sequence). This CDR3 comprises 11 residues. DNA of the CDR3: TGTGCCTGTGGGGGCTTATACGAGCAGTACTTC. The encoded protein is CACGGLYEQYF.

In regard to this clone: A much larger clone lies a single base off, so this may be a read error. Here the CDR3 DNA reads TGTGCCAGCAGTGCCTCCTACGAGCAGTACTTC. Protein sequence: CASSASYEQYF. The chain recombines TRBV6-6 with TRBJ2-7; D is unresolved. The length of the CDR3 is 11 residues. Between the trimmed V and J ends, which lost 5 bases and 0 bases, there was a span of 2 bases. Germline V gives CDR1 MNHNY, CDR2 SVGAGI (reference sequence).

This clone was counted at least ten times. The genes are TRBV14 and TRBJ2-5; D unclear. The CDR3 consists of 15 residues. V was pared by 0 bases and J by 5 bases, with 13 bases between. Per germline, CDR1 SGHDN and CDR2 FVKESK. CDR3 in DNA: TGTGCCAGCAGCCAAGATAACGCCAACCGGGAGACCCAGTACTTC. Amino acids: CASSQDNANRETQYF. The whole variable domain, remainder taken from reference TRBV14 and TRBJ2-5, is EAGVTQFPSHSVIEKGQTVTLRCDPISGHDNLYWYRRVMGKEIKFLLHFVKESKQDESGMPNNRFLAERTGGTYSTLKVQPAELEDSGVYFCASSQDNANRETQYFGPGTRLLVL.

This clone has a count of ten or more. J is TRBJ2-5 and V is TRBV5-1; D remains unclear. The germline CDR1 and CDR2 sequences are SGHRS and YFSETQ. Deletions cut 4 bases from V and 5 bases from J, with 15 bases between. This CDR3 contains 14 residues. The CDR3 sequence is CASSLGPSGETQYF. The DNA of the CDR3 is TGCGCCAGCAGCCTTGGTCCCTCCGGGGAGACCCAGTACTTC.

This clone was recorded many times. This chain links TRBV2 with TRBJ2-7; TRBD1 agrees at 9 bases. The CDR3 covers 14 residues. V was clipped by 6 bases and J by 4 bases; unmatched bases: 7. Germline CDR1 is SNHLY and CDR2 is FYNNEI. The CDR3 region has the DNA TGTGCCAGCAGAGAGACAGGGGGTTTATACGAGCAGTACTTC. Residues: CASRETGGLYEQYF. Filled out from reference TRBV2 and TRBJ2-7, the complete variable domain reads EPEVTQTPSHQVTQMGQEVILRCVPISNHLYFYWYRQILGQKVEFLVSFYNNEISEKSEIFDDQFSVERPDGSNFTLKIRSTKLEDSAMYFCASRETGGLYEQYFGPGTRLTVT.

V gene TRBV2 combines with J gene TRBJ2-1; D tentatively reads TRBD1 or TRBD2 (5 bases each). The CDR3 runs to 13 residues. Per the germline V gene, CDR1 is SNHLY and CDR2 is FYNNEI. V was shortened by 7 bases and J by 9 bases, with 16 bases between the two germline ends. For the CDR3, the DNA is TGTGCCAGCAATAGGGACCCACGCGGTGAGCAGTTCTTC. It codes for CASNRDPRGEQFF.

The chain is built from TRBV7-2 and TRBJ2-1; D is perhaps TRBD1 (8 bases). Germline V lookup: CDR1 SGHTA, CDR2 FQGNSA. The V end was cut by 2 bases, the J end by 6 bases, with 26 bases between. The CDR3 has 19 residues. This chain's CDR3 is CASSLSGGDGLAAFNEQFF. Written as DNA, the CDR3 is TGTGCCAGCAGCTTATCAGGGGGCGATGGGCTAGCGGCCTTCAATGAGCAGTTCTTC.

Turning to this clone: A much larger clone is a single base away; this may be a read error. The rearrangement links TRBV4-3 to TRBJ1-5; D unresolved. Germline CDR1 LGHNA, CDR2 YSLEER. The CDR3 contains 15 residues. The V end lost 0 bases, the J end lost 7 bases, and 13 bases lay between the germline ends. The CDR3: CASSQDDLAGQPQHF. Here the CDR3 DNA reads TGCGCCAGCAGCCAAGATGACTTAGCGGGACAGCCCCAGCATTTT.

The V gene is TRBV10-3, the J gene TRBJ1-4; TRBD1 is a possible D gene (6 bases). The CDR3 covers 14 residues. Germline assignment: CDR1 ENHRY and CDR2 SYGVKD. V shed 3 bases and J shed 8 bases, with 13 bases lying between them. As DNA, the CDR3 is TGTGCCATCAGTGATTTGGGGGCTGGGGAAAAACTGTTTTTT. Its protein is CAISDLGAGEKLFF.

This rearrangement joins TRBV2 to TRBJ2-1; TRBD1 agrees at 9 bases. J was trimmed by 5 bases and V by 4 bases; bases with no gene match: 9. Germline values: CDR1 SNHLY, CDR2 FYNNEI. This CDR3 has 16 amino acids. The CDR3 here is CASSAVLTGGHNEQFF. The CDR3 DNA reads as TGTGCCAGCAGTGCCGTTCTGACAGGGGGACACAATGAGCAGTTCTTC.

The V and J genes are TRBV2 and TRBJ2-5, with D perhaps TRBD1 (5 bases). The CDR3 is 14 amino acids. The germline V gene has CDR1 SNHLY and CDR2 FYNNEI. The V gene lost 5 bases and the J gene lost 4 bases, with 14 bases spanning the gap. The CDR3 nucleotides are TGTGCCAGCAGTAGAGACAGCTCGGGAGAGACCCAGTACTTC. It encodes CASSRDSSGETQYF.